This T cell receptor beta chain was found in a study of T cells in Graves' hyperthyroidism and ophthalmopathy. Findings and limits, study-wide: Blood also contained most expanded thyroid clonotypes above 0.001.

Exclusion followed for patients with uncontrolled infection, other autoimmune disease, pregnancy or lactation. Fresh peripheral blood, less than 11 ml of it, supplied the PBMCs. Trimming shortened V by 4 bases and J by 6 bases, and 22 bases separated the two germline ends. The CDR3 length is 15 residues. CDR1 and CDR2 (germline): SQVTM, ANQGSEA. This clonotype came up many times. Its antigen remains unknown. Amplified TCR beta CDR3 regions derived from RNA transcripts. The HTBI set primed first-round TCR CDR3 RT-PCR. TCRdb called the multiplex PCR reads again in MiXCR, with one record for every CDR3 protein. In the table there are approximately 520,000 distinct CDR3 sequences, roughly a quarter of which are singletons.

The material sequenced was blood. V gene TRBV29-1 combines with J gene TRBJ2-7; D call uncertain. This TCR was recovered from a woman younger than 45 with Graves' ophthalmopathy. The CDR3 nucleotides read TGCAGCGTTGGCGACGGCGGCTTTAGCTCGTCCGAGCAGTACTTC. The encoded protein is CSVGDGGFSSSEQYF.